This TCR beta chain was retrieved from a study of blood T cell repertoires in COVID-19. Patients at the Seattle site were enrolled during active infection and followed longitudinally. Using immunoSEQ multiplex PCR, the repertoire was profiled, and TCRdb retains in-frame clones only, with some absent. The sample carries 300,000 to 450,000 clones, roughly nine tenths recorded once. This clone was detected once. The CDR3 covers 14 residues. Trimming stripped 6 bases from V and 7 bases from J, with 13 bases between. Germline V gives CDR1 SNHLY, CDR2 FYNNEI. Sample: peripheral blood. This sequence was found in a woman aged 60-75 years with COVID-19, enrolled during active disease. The rearrangement uses TRBV2 and TRBJ1-6; D might be TRBD1 (5 bases). The CDR3 DNA sequence: TGTGCCAGCAGGGACACCCTGGGGAATTCACCCCTCCACTTT. It translates to CASRDTLGNSPLHF.